This T cell receptor (beta chain) was recovered during a study of blood T cells in healthy people across ages. A sample-barcoded 5' primer and a J-beta primer mix were used in a second PCR of about 7 to 12 cycles. Via MiXCR, TCRdb re-called the 5' RACE reads, giving one row per CDR3 protein. The profile covers some 930,000 distinct CDR3 sequences, with under 35% appearing a single time and roughly 10% taken by the ten largest. In germline, CDR1 is SQVTM, CDR2 ANQGSEA. Germline trimming cut 7 bases from V and 6 bases from J; bases unmatched to any gene: 0. There are 11 residues in the CDR3. The sample also formed part of further work on T cells of mothers and their children.

The J gene is TRBJ2-1, the V gene TRBV29-1; 10 bases are shared with TRBD1. The TCR was taken from a woman aged 40 to 50 in good health. Source material: blood. The CDR3, as DNA: TGCAGCGGGGACAGGGGCAATGAGCAGTTCTTC. Translated: CSGDRGNEQFF.